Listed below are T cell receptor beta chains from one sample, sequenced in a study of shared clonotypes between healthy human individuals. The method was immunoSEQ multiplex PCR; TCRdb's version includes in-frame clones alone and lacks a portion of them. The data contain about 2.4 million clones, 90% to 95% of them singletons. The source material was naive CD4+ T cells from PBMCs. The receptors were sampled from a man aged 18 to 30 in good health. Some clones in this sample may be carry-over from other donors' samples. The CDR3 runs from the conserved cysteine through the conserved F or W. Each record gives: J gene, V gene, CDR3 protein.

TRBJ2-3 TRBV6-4 CASSEQGNQDTQYF
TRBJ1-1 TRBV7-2 CASSLTNTEAFF
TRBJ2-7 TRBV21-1 CASSKGLWFYEQYF
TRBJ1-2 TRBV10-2 CASSDSYGYTF
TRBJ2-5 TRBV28 CATWLSEGIQYF
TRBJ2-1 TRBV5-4 CASSLMGAGDEQFF
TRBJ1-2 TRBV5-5 CASSSSWGGYYGYTF
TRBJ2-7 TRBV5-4 CASSPSGLAGTYGQYF
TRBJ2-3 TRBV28 CASSVPSTDTQYF
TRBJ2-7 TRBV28 CASSRGVAGSSYEQYF
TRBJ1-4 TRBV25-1 CASSESVPGPEKLFF
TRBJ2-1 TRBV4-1 CASSPTTSGGSSYNEQFF
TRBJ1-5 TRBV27 CASSFDRTLNQPQHF
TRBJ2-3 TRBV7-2 CASSLILAGSSTDTQYF
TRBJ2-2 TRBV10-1 CATSGQGAGTGELFF
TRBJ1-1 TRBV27 CASSLTDSYEAFF
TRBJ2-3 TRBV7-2 CASSSRDRGMDTQYF
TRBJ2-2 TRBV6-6 CASSFRGPGELFF